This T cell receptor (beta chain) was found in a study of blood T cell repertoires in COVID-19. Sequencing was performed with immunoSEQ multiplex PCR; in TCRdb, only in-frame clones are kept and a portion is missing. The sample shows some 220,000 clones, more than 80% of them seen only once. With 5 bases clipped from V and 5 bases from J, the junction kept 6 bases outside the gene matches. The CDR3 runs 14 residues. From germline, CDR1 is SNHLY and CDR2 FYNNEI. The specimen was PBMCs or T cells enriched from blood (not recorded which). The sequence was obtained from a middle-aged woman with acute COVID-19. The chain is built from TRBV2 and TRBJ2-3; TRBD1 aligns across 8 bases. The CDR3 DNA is TGTGCCAGCAGTAGGACAGGGCGTGGAGATACGCAGTATTTT. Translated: CASSRTGRGDTQYF.